This TCR beta chain was obtained from a study of CD4 T cells in relation to SARS-CoV-2 and coronaviruses (dated by TCRdb to the early 2020s). Turning to the overall study: Across all 12 patients in the full convalescent cohort, ages ranged from roughly 21 to 75 years, with a median of 38. The approximately twelve convalescent patients included 8 males and 4 females; two subjects were Hispanic. HLA restriction was mapped for shared crossreactive spike epitopes using patient-derived lymphoblastoid cell lines. At the level of individual TCR clonotypes, the study measured memory CD4+ T cell crossreactivity between SARS-CoV-2 spike protein and common cold coronavirus spike proteins. Samples from three pre-COVID donors and the naive versus memory experiments were sequenced with the Adaptive Biotechnologies TCR-sequencing kit; other data were Illumina-based. A different TCR-beta assay, based on Illumina, was used to sequence expansion assays from other donors in the study. The research as a whole found: In about 61% of donors, memory CD4+ clonotypes turned up that crossrecognized SARS-CoV-2 and at least one common cold coronavirus spike. Because no donor provided both pre-pandemic and post-infection samples, tracing the source of pre-existing responses was limited. Crossreactive clones showed significantly weaker SARS-CoV-2-driven expansion than monoreactive clones, consistent with antigenic imprinting. Crossreactivity analysis was centred on spike protein, so crossreactivity against other viral proteins was not assessed. The study was limited by small numbers of patients and tested TCRs. Sequencing naive versus memory cells indicated that the assay picks up memory recall responses, not primary responses primed during culture.

Uncultured naive and memory CD4+ T cell DNA received deep-resolution immunoSEQ TCR-beta sequencing. Concerning the study's data processing: During preprocessing, nonproductive sequences were removed, as were CDR3s that did not start with C, did not end with F or W, or were shorter than 7 amino acids. Cultured and uncultured naive and memory CD4+ repertoires were searched for previously identified spike- and CEF-reactive CDR3s. CDR3 homology was quantified as pairwise Levenshtein distance, calculated with the stringdist R package after three terminal residues were trimmed from each end. TCRdb carries this immuneACCESS record with in-frame sequences only. Its versions omit some clonotypes, under half of them owing to an unresolved V gene in the studies checked, with the rest unexplained. For V, J and clone size, that table is used; D and trimming come from the DNA. This sample has about 56,000 clones in its table, and approximately 90% of those were observed once. The ten largest clones take up about 0.4% of the sample.

As for this clone: Its specific antigen is unknown. Per-base qualities were not stored, and no clone one base away is much larger.

The CDR3 contains 18 residues, cysteine and phenylalanine counted. Only CDR3 DNA remains: 54 bases, in frame from the first base. CDR1 is given as SGHTA and CDR2 as FQGTGA, both from the germline V gene. The germline V and J ends show losses of 0 bases and 4 bases respectively, and no gene match explains 10 bases of the junction. To separate naive from memory CD4+ T cells, cryopreserved PBMCs first underwent CD4 enrichment and then EasySep naive CD4+ T cell enrichment. Ficoll-Paque PLUS gradient centrifugation was used to isolate PBMCs from either whole blood or leukapheresis product. The PBMCs went either fresh into the expansion assay or into cryopreservation at -140 degrees C. The QIAamp Micro DNA Kit was used to extract genomic DNA from the CD4+ T cells.

The clonotype originates from an adult with COVID-19. Sequencing input: naive CD4+ T cells from PBMCs. The cell subset or site label for this specimen denotes: naive CD4+ T cells isolated by negative enrichment. The sequence links TRBV7-3 to TRBJ2-3; 10 junctional bases match TRBD2. The nucleotides are TGTGCCAGCAGCTTAACAAACGTCCTAGCGGGAGATGCAGATACGCAGTATTTT. It translates to CASSLTNVLAGDADTQYF.